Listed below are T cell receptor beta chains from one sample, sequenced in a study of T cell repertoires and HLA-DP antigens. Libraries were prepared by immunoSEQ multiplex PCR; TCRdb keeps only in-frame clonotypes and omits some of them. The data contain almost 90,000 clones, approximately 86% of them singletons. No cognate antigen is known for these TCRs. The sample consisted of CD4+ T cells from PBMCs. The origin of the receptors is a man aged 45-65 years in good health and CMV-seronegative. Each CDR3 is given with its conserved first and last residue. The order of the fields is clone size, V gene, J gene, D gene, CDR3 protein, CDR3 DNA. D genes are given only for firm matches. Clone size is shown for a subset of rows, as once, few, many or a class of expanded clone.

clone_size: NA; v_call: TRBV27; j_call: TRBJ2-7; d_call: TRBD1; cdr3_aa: CAGGGGQGTYEQYF; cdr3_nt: TGTGCCGGGGGAGGGGGACAGGGAACCTACGAGCAGTACTTC
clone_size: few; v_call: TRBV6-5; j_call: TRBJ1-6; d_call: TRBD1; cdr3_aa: CASSVGDRDNSPLHF; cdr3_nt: TGTGCCAGCAGTGTCGGGGACAGGGATAATTCACCCCTCCACTTT
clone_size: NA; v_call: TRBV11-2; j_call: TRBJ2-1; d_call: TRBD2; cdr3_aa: CASSLAGGEQFF; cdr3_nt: TGTGCCAGCAGCTTAGCGGGGGGTGAGCAGTTCTTC
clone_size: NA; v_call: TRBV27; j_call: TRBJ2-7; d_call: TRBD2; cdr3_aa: CASNKRAGVSYEQYF; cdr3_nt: TGTGCCAGCAACAAAAGAGCGGGAGTGTCCTACGAGCAGTACTTC
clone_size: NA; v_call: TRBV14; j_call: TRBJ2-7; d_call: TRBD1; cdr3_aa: CASSRAPGQSYEQYF; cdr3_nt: TGTGCCAGCAGCCGCGCGCCGGGACAGTCCTACGAGCAGTACTTC
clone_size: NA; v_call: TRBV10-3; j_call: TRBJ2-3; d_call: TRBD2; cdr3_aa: CAISELAGERQYF; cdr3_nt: TGTGCCATCAGTGAGTTAGCGGGGGAACGGCAGTATTTT
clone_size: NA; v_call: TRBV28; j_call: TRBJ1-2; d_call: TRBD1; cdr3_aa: CASSLPGQEGGYTF; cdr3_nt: TGTGCCAGCAGTTTACCTGGACAGGAGGGGGGCTACACCTTC
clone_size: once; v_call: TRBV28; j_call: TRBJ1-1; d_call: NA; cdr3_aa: CASSSLLHKGRTEAFF; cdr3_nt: TGTGCCAGCAGTTCCCTTTTACACAAGGGCAGGACTGAAGCTTTCTTT
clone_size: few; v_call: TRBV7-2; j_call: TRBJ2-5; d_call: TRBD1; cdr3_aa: CASSSGTGEETQYF; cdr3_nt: TGTGCCAGCAGCTCCGGGACAGGGGAAGAGACCCAGTACTTC
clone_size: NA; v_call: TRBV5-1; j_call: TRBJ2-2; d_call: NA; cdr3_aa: CASSRDTGELFF; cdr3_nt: TGCGCCAGCAGTAGGGACACCGGGGAGCTGTTTTTT
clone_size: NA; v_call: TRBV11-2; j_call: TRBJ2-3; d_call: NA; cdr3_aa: CASSFRDSTDTQYF; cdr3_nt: TGTGCCAGCAGCTTCAGGGATAGCACAGATACGCAGTATTTT
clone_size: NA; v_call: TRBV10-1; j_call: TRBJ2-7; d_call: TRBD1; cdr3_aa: CASSGGQGTYEQYF; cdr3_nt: TGCGCCAGCAGTGGGGGACAGGGAACATACGAGCAGTACTTC
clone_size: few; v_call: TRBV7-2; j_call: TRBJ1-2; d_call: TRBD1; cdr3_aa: CASSLAQGARGYTF; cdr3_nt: TGTGCCAGCAGCTTAGCACAGGGGGCGCGCGGCTACACCTTC
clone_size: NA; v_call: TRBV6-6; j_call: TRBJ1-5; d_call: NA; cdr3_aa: CASSYAQIGEQPQHF; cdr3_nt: TGTGCCAGCAGTTACGCCCAAATAGGGGAGCAGCCCCAGCATTTT
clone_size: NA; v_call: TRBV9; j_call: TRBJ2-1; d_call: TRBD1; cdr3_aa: CASSAGQGGHEQFF; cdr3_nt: TGTGCCAGCAGCGCGGGACAGGGGGGCCATGAGCAGTTCTTC
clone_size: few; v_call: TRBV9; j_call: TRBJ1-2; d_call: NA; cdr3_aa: CASSAPGGRGNYGYTF; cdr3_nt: TGTGCCAGCAGCGCTCCCGGGGGGAGGGGGAACTATGGCTACACCTTC
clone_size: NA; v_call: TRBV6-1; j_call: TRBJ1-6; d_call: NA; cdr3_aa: CASSGWNLHF; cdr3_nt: TGTGCCAGCAGTGGTTGGAACCTCCACTTT
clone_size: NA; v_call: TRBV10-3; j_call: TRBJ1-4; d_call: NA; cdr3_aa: CAISESFATNEKLFF; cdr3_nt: TGTGCCATCAGTGAGTCGTTTGCAACTAATGAAAAACTGTTTTTT